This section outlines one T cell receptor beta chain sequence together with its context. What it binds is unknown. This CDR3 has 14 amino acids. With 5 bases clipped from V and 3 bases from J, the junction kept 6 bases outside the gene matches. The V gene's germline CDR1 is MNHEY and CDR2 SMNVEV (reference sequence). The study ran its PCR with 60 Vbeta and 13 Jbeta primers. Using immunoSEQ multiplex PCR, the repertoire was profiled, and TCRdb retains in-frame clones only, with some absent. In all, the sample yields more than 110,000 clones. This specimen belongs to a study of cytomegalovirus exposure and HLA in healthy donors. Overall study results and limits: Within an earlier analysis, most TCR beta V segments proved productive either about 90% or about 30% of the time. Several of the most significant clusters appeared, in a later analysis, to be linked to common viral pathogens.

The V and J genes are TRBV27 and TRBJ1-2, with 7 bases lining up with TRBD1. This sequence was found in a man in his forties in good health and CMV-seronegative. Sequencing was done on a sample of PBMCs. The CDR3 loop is CASSPRDSHYGYTF. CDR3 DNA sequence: TGTGCCAGCAGTCCCCGGGACAGTCACTATGGCTACACCTTC.